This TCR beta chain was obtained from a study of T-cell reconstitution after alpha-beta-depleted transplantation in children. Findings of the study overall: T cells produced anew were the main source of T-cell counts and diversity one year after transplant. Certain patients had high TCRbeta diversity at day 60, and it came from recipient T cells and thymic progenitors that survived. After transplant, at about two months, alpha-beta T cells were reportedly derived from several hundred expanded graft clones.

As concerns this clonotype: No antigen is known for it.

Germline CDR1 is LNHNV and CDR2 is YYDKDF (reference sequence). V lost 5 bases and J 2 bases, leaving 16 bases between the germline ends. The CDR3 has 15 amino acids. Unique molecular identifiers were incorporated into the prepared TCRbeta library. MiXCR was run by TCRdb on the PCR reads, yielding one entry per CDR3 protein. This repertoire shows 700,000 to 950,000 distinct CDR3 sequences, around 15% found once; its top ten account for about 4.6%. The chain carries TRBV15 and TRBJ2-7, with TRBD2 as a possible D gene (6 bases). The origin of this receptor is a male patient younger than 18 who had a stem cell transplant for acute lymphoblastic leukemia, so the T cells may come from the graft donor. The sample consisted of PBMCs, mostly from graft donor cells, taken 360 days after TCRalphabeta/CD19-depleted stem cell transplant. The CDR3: CATSRRTGGAYEQYF. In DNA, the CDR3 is TGTGCCACCAGCCGACGTACTGGAGGGGCCTACGAGCAGTACTTC.